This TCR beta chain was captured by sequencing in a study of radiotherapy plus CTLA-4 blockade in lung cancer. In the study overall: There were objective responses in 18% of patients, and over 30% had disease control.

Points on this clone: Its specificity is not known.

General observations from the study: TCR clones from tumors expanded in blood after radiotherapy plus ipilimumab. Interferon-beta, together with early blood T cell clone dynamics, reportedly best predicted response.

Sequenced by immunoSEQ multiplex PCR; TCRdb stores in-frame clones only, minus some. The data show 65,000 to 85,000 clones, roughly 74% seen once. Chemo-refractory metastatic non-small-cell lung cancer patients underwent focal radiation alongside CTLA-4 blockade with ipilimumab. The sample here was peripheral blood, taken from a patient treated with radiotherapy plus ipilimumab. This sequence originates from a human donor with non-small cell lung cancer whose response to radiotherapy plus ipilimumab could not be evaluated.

Written as DNA, the CDR3 is TGTGCCAGCAGTTTAGTTCGGAGTAACACAGATACGCAGTATTTT. Its translation is CASSLVRSNTDTQYF. The chain couples TRBV28 to TRBJ2-3; D uncertain. This CDR3 comprises 15 residues. Germline CDR1 MDHEN, CDR2 SYDVKM. V shed 2 bases and J shed 2 bases, with 11 bases lying between them.